The 11 T cell receptor beta chains below all came from one sample that was sequenced in a study of cytomegalovirus exposure and HLA in healthy donors. Method: immunoSEQ multiplex PCR; TCRdb's copy keeps in-frame clones and lacks some. The data hold about 120,000 clones, with approximately 89% observed a single time. Sequencing was performed on PBMCs. Receptors were obtained from a woman younger than 35 in good health and CMV-seronegative.

The rearrangement links TRBV19 to TRBJ2-5, with TRBD2 matching 8 bases. The CDR3 consists of 14 residues. Per the germline V gene, CDR1 is LNHDA and CDR2 is SQIVND (reference sequence). V was pared by 7 bases and J by 4 bases, with 8 bases of the junction left unmatched. CDR3 amino acids: CASTSRGGRETQYF. The CDR3 DNA reads as TGTGCCAGTACCTCTCGGGGGGGCAGAGAGACCCAGTACTTC.

This clone was recorded once. This chain joins TRBV28 and TRBJ1-6, with a tentative D call TRBD1 (5 bases). The CDR3 spans 15 residues. V gave up 7 bases and J gave up 7 bases, with 17 bases separating them. CDR1 is MDHEN and CDR2 is SYDVKM in the germline V gene. The CDR3 region is CASIPWGEGNSPLHF. For the CDR3, the DNA is TGTGCCAGCATCCCATGGGGGGAGGGGAATTCACCCCTCCACTTT.

The V call is TRBV10-1, the J call TRBJ2-3; the match to TRBD2 covers 8 bases. The CDR3 covers 15 residues. CDR1 and CDR2 from the germline V gene are WNHNN and SYGVQD (reference sequence). Trimming removed 4 bases from V and 0 bases from J; junction bases left unmatched: 3. The CDR3 DNA reads TGCGCCAGCAGTGGAGCTAGCGGGAGCACAGATACGCAGTATTTT. As protein: CASSGASGSTDTQYF.

The rearrangement joins TRBV7-9 to TRBJ2-4; perhaps TRBD2 as D (5 bases). The V and J ends lost 1 base and 0 bases respectively, with 16 bases between them. CDR3 length: 18 amino acids. Germline CDR1 reads SEHNR; CDR2 reads FQNEAQ (reference sequence). The CDR3 bases are TGTGCCAGCAGCTTAGAAAGGTCGGGGTGGAGAGCCAAAAACATTCAGTACTTC. Amino acids: CASSLERSGWRAKNIQYF. Drawing the rest from reference TRBV7-9 and TRBJ2-4, the complete variable domain is DTGVSQNPRHKITKRGQNVTFRCDPISEHNRLYWYRQTLGQGPEFLTYFQNEAQLEKSRLLSDRFSAERPKGSFSTLEIQRTEQGDSAMYLCASSLERSGWRAKNIQYFGAGTRLSVL.

V is TRBV11-1 and J is TRBJ1-2, with TRBD1 matching over 8 bases. V lost 5 bases and J lost 5; bases outside the gene matches: 13. Germline loops: CDR1 SGHAT, CDR2 FQDESV (reference sequence). The CDR3 length is 16 residues. The CDR3 DNA is TGTGCCAGCAGCGACACGAACGGACAGGGACGGTATGGCTACACCTTC. This translates into CASSDTNGQGRYGYTF.

The J gene is TRBJ1-2, the V gene TRBV7-3; maybe TRBD1 (5 bases). Germline values: CDR1 SGHTA, CDR2 FQGTGA. V was clipped by 1 base and J by 8 bases, with 11 bases between them. The CDR3 covers 13 residues. The CDR3, as DNA: TGTGCCAGCAGCTTAAGCCAGGGTGGGGGCTACACCTTC. It specifies CASSLSQGGGYTF.

The chain links TRBV4-1 to TRBJ2-2, with 8 bases that match TRBD2. The CDR3 length is 17 residues. Germline CDR1 and CDR2: MGHRA and YSYEKL. J gave up 2 bases and V 1 base, and 6 bases lay outside the gene matches. This chain's CDR3 is CASSQVVTSGNTGELFF. The DNA for the CDR3 is TGCGCCAGCAGCCAAGTTGTAACTAGCGGAAACACCGGGGAGCTGTTTTTT.

This rearrangement joins TRBV5-6 to TRBJ1-2, with a possible D match to TRBD1 (5 bases). This CDR3 comprises 15 residues. Germline loops: CDR1 SGHDT, CDR2 YYEEEE. Trimming left V 2 bases short and J 5 bases short, with 16 bases between. The CDR3 nucleotides are TGTGCCAGCAGCTTAGCCGAGACAGAAGTTTATGGCTACACCTTC. This translates into CASSLAETEVYGYTF.

The CDR3 DNA reads TGCGCCAGCAGCTGGGCCTCGAGCGGGGGGATCGGGGAGACCCAGTACTTC. Its translation is CASSWASSGGIGETQYF. The J gene is TRBJ2-5, the V gene TRBV5-1, with 9 nucleotides matching TRBD2. V shed 3 bases and J 5 bases; nucleotides not matched to a gene: 14. CDR1 and CDR2 (germline): SGHRS, YFSETQ. This CDR3 has 17 residues. Based on the CDR3 plus reference TRBV5-1 and TRBJ2-5, the full variable domain is KAGVTQTPRYLIKTRGQQVTLSCSPISGHRSVSWYQQTPGQGLQFLFEYFSETQRNKGNFPGRFSGRQFSNSRSEMNVSTLELGDSALYLCASSWASSGGIGETQYFGPGTRLLVL.

The chain employs TRBV25-1 and TRBJ2-3, with D possibly being TRBD2 (6 bases). V lost 4 bases and J lost 3, with 20 bases in between. The CDR3 extends over 17 amino acids. Germline loops: CDR1 MGHDK, CDR2 SYGVNS. The CDR3 protein is CASSGALLARFTDTQYF. The CDR3 DNA reads TGTGCCAGCAGTGGCGCTCTGCTAGCGAGGTTTACAGATACGCAGTATTTT.

V and J are TRBV5-1 and TRBJ2-3; D is possibly TRBD2 (5 bases). The CDR3 is 16 residues long. Trimming pared 0 bases from V and 1 base from J, leaving 12 bases between. Looked up from germline, CDR1 is SGHRS and CDR2 is YFSETQ. The CDR3 DNA reads as TGCGCCAGCAGCTTGGCGTCGGGGTGGGGCACAGATACGCAGTATTTT. Amino acids: CASSLASGWGTDTQYF.